The clone carrying this T cell receptor beta chain was found a few times. What it recognizes is unknown. This record comes from a study of T cells in Graves' hyperthyroidism and ophthalmopathy. Whole-study findings and limits: Most expanded thyroid clonotypes above 0.001 recurred in blood.

RNA transcripts served as the template for amplifying TCR beta CDR3 regions. Primed by the HTBI set, a first-round RT-PCR was run on the TCR CDR3. One entry per CDR3 protein, called by TCRdb with MiXCR from the multiplex PCR reads. The sample lists 730,000 or so distinct CDR3 sequences, over 15% occurring once. The TCR was taken from a woman aged 45-59 years with Graves' hyperthyroidism that later progressed to Graves' ophthalmopathy. The sequencing input was blood.

DNA for the CDR3: TGTGCCAGCAGCCTCCGATGGGAGGATACGCAGTATTTT. This encodes CASSLRWEDTQYF. The rearrangement links TRBV2 to TRBJ2-3; a weak D match, TRBD2 (5 bases). V was clipped by 6 bases and J by 6 bases, with 13 bases between them. The CDR3 has 13 residues. The germline V gene encodes CDR1 SNHLY and CDR2 FYNNEI.